Listed below are T cell receptor beta chains from one sample, sequenced in a study of brain metastases from non-small cell lung cancer. Method: immunoSEQ multiplex PCR; TCRdb's copy keeps in-frame clones and lacks some. The data show over a thousand clones, 75% to 90% seen once. The sample comprised tumor-adjacent normal tissue. The receptors derive from a donor at least 40 years old with non-small cell lung cancer. Both conserved end residues are trimmed from each CDR3.

v_call: TRBV4-2; j_call: TRBJ2-2; cdr3_aa: ASSQGTGGGSHTGELF
v_call: TRBV6-5; j_call: TRBJ2-2; cdr3_aa: ASTMTGNTGELF
v_call: TRBV11-3; j_call: TRBJ2-1; cdr3_aa: ASSLSRVHNEQF
v_call: TRBV19; j_call: TRBJ2-5; cdr3_aa: ASSVTGKETQY
v_call: TRBV10-3; j_call: TRBJ1-1; cdr3_aa: AIRPGQGADKAF
v_call: TRBV7-2; j_call: TRBJ2-2; cdr3_aa: ASTATTDTGELF
v_call: TRBV19; j_call: TRBJ1-1; cdr3_aa: ATGTGWTNTEAF
v_call: TRBV7-9; j_call: TRBJ2-1; cdr3_aa: AQVLISYNEQF
v_call: TRBV14; j_call: TRBJ2-1; cdr3_aa: ASSQGAQSYNEQF
v_call: TRBV7-3; j_call: TRBJ2-1; cdr3_aa: ASSLIARTFSHNEQF
v_call: TRBV2; j_call: TRBJ2-5; cdr3_aa: ASTYEETQY
v_call: TRBV5-1; j_call: TRBJ1-2; cdr3_aa: ASSLVATRRSGYT
v_call: TRBV25-1; j_call: TRBJ1-1; cdr3_aa: ASEIPGGRDGTEAF
v_call: TRBV2; j_call: TRBJ2-1; cdr3_aa: ASSEGTEKQF
v_call: TRBV3-1/TRBV3-2; j_call: TRBJ2-1; cdr3_aa: ASSQGRGSEMGEQF
v_call: TRBV6-2/TRBV6-3; j_call: TRBJ1-2; cdr3_aa: ASSYGEGRNT
v_call: TRBV27; j_call: TRBJ1-5; cdr3_aa: ASSLLGGNQPQH
v_call: TRBV29-1; j_call: TRBJ2-7; cdr3_aa: SVGTRDRGTKY
v_call: TRBV27; j_call: TRBJ1-5; cdr3_aa: ASGEQGRQPQH
v_call: TRBV15; j_call: TRBJ1-2; cdr3_aa: ATSRDLERNYGYT
v_call: TRBV24-1; j_call: TRBJ1-1; cdr3_aa: ANDGRHMNTEAF
v_call: TRBV4-3; j_call: TRBJ2-6; cdr3_aa: ASSPYRGLYSGANVLT
v_call: TRBV6-5; j_call: TRBJ2-3; cdr3_aa: ASSSSGRGDTQY
v_call: TRBV19; j_call: TRBJ1-1; cdr3_aa: ASSTTGYVTEAF
v_call: TRBV29-1; j_call: TRBJ2-5; cdr3_aa: SVESGRSTQY
v_call: TRBV18; j_call: TRBJ1-1; cdr3_aa: VSSPFGGMNTEAF
v_call: TRBV6-1; j_call: TRBJ1-1; cdr3_aa: ASSEELDEAF
v_call: TRBV12-5; j_call: TRBJ2-1; cdr3_aa: ASGSGHGGNEQF
v_call: TRBV6-1; j_call: TRBJ2-4; cdr3_aa: ASSARGLAGGMDIQY
v_call: TRBV6-2/TRBV6-3; j_call: TRBJ1-1; cdr3_aa: ASSLTENTEAF
v_call: TRBV6-2/TRBV6-3; j_call: TRBJ2-5; cdr3_aa: ASSRQGWETQY
v_call: TRBV10-3; j_call: TRBJ2-1; cdr3_aa: AISPIYNEQF
v_call: TRBV4-3; j_call: TRBJ1-2; cdr3_aa: ASSQDGSNYGYT
v_call: TRBV18; j_call: TRBJ1-1; cdr3_aa: ASSEGQMNTEAF
v_call: TRBV7-2; j_call: TRBJ2-7; cdr3_aa: ASSSYEGTYEQY
v_call: TRBV28; j_call: TRBJ2-3; cdr3_aa: ASSFEGLRGSRTDTQY
v_call: TRBV7-8; j_call: TRBJ1-2; cdr3_aa: ASSLGGAGYT
v_call: TRBV7-2; j_call: TRBJ2-5; cdr3_aa: ASSLVSGGTQETQY
v_call: TRBV10-3; j_call: TRBJ1-1; cdr3_aa: AISEPFLVAEAF
v_call: TRBV2; j_call: TRBJ2-3; cdr3_aa: ASSASSGGAPDTQY
v_call: TRBV14; j_call: TRBJ2-6; cdr3_aa: ASSQAGRSGANVLT
v_call: TRBV28; j_call: TRBJ2-2; cdr3_aa: ASSRRKGQDTGELF
v_call: TRBV6-2/TRBV6-3; j_call: TRBJ2-7; cdr3_aa: ASSRLLAGSSYEQY
v_call: TRBV24-1; j_call: TRBJ2-1; cdr3_aa: ATSDPRVSNEQF
v_call: TRBV3-1/TRBV3-2; j_call: TRBJ2-1; cdr3_aa: ASSYILPKRGGYNEQF